One sample yielded the 12 T cell receptor beta chains listed below, sequenced in a study of cytomegalovirus exposure and HLA in healthy donors (dated by TCRdb to about 2017). Libraries were built with the immunoSEQ multiplex PCR assay. The multiplex PCR relied on a mix of 60 forward primers for TCR Vbeta segments and 13 reverse primers for TCR Jbeta segments. The source is immuneACCESS, and TCRdb retained only in-frame sequences with V and J called. Part of the clones is not carried over; for the studies checked, unresolved V genes explain less than half of this, and the remainder is unexplained. The sample table contains around 130,000 clones; only one count was recorded for over 65% of them. Jointly, the top ten make up approximately 1.8% of the sample. The sequencing input was PBMCs. Receptors originate from a woman aged 25 to 39 in good health and CMV-seronegative.

The V gene is TRBV28, the J gene TRBJ1-2; D not resolved. The CDR3 consists of 13 residues. Germline V gene lookup returns CDR1 MDHEN and CDR2 SYDVKM. V was shortened by 3 bases and J by 9 bases, with 14 bases between the two germline ends. CDR3 sequence: CASSFTRNLSYTF. DNA of the CDR3: TGTGCCAGCAGTTTTACGCGTAACTTAAGCTACACCTTC.

This clone was recorded once. The CDR3 is CASRLGGINADTQYF. The DNA of the CDR3 is TGCGCCAGCAGACTGGGGGGGATTAACGCAGATACGCAGTATTTT. This chain connects TRBV5-1 to TRBJ2-3, with 7 positions matching TRBD2. Looked up from germline, CDR1 is SGHRS and CDR2 is YFSETQ. There are 15 residues in the CDR3. The trim removed 5 bases at V and 4 bases at J, leaving 10 bases unmatched. The variable domain in full, completed from reference TRBV5-1 and TRBJ2-3, reads KAGVTQTPRYLIKTRGQQVTLSCSPISGHRSVSWYQQTPGQGLQFLFEYFSETQRNKGNFPGRFSGRQFSNSRSEMNVSTLELGDSALYLCASRLGGINADTQYFGPGTRLTVL.

V and J are TRBV7-2 and TRBJ2-3, with 12 bases fitting TRBD2. V lost 5 bases, J lost 2 bases, and 11 bases stayed unmatched. Germline loops: CDR1 SGHTA, CDR2 FQGNSA. The CDR3 is 18 amino acids. Here the CDR3 reads CASSPFRSSGRVTDTQYF. CDR3 in DNA: TGTGCCAGCAGCCCCTTTAGGTCTAGCGGGAGGGTCACAGATACGCAGTATTTT.

V and J are TRBV30 and TRBJ1-5; 7 bases agree with TRBD1. In germline, CDR1 is GTSNPN, CDR2 SVGIG (reference sequence). This CDR3 has 14 residues. With 3 bases clipped from V and 4 bases from J, the junction kept 6 bases outside the gene matches. As DNA, the CDR3 is TGTGCCTGGAGCAGGCAGGGGGGAAATCAGCCCCAGCATTTT. Translation: CAWSRQGGNQPQHF.

This chain uses TRBV7-3 with TRBJ2-1; D not certain. Germline V CDR1 and CDR2: SGHTA, FQGTGA. The CDR3 extends over 14 amino acids. The V gene lost 1 base and the J gene lost 5 bases, with 9 bases spanning the gap. The CDR3 here is CASSLMLRDNEQFF. For the CDR3, the DNA is TGTGCCAGCAGCTTAATGTTACGGGACAATGAGCAGTTCTTC.

The chain uses TRBV5-4 and TRBJ2-3; TRBD2 aligns across 9 bases. With V trimmed by 6 bases and J by 3 bases, 5 bases remained unmatched. Germline V gene data show CDR1 as SGHNT and CDR2 as YYREEE (reference sequence). The CDR3 has 14 residues. CDR3 in amino acids: CASTWTSETDTQYF. CDR3 sequence (DNA): TGTGCCAGCACCTGGACTAGCGAGACAGATACGCAGTATTTT.

This chain connects TRBV7-2 to TRBJ2-5; no reliable D call. In germline, CDR1 is SGHTA, CDR2 FQGNSA. V lost 2 bases to trimming and J lost 2 bases, with 6 bases between them. The CDR3 is 13 amino acids. The CDR3: CASSLLQQETQYF. Written as DNA, the CDR3 is TGTGCCAGCAGCTTACTTCAGCAAGAGACCCAGTACTTC.

This clone was seen a single time. The chain has TRBV15 and TRBJ1-6; no reliable D call. V gave up 0 bases and J gave up 11 bases, with 11 bases separating them. This CDR3 has 14 residues. Germline assignment: CDR1 LNHNV and CDR2 YYDKDF (reference sequence). In nucleotides, the CDR3 is TGTGCCACCAGCAGAGATGCCCGCGGGGCACCCCTCCACTTT. It specifies CATSRDARGAPLHF.

The chain couples TRBV28 to TRBJ2-7, with 8 bases fitting TRBD2. Germline V CDR1 and CDR2: MDHEN, SYDVKM. The CDR3 length is 14 residues. The J segment lost 0 bases and the V segment lost 10 bases, leaving 8 bases of the junction unmatched. The CDR3 region has the DNA TGTGCCACTATAGCGGGGAGCTCCTCCTACGAGCAGTACGTC. Its protein product is CATIAGSSSYEQYV.

The chain joins TRBV27 to TRBJ2-7; 8 bases are shared with TRBD1. V was clipped by 6 bases and J by 3 bases; unmatched bases: 4. Germline CDR1 reads MNHEY; CDR2 reads SMNVEV (reference sequence). CDR3 length equals 13 residues. CDR3 bases: TGTGCCAGCAGAGCCGGGACAGGCTACGAGCAGTACGTC. As protein: CASRAGTGYEQYV.

Only a few counts were recorded for this clone. The rearrangement joins TRBV30 to TRBJ2-7; no reliable D call. CDR3 size: 12 residues. With 4 bases removed from V and 1 base from J, the gap between germline ends came to 8 bases. Per the germline V gene, CDR1 is GTSNPN and CDR2 is SVGIG (reference sequence). This CDR3 reads CAWNRFSYEQYF. The CDR3 DNA reads as TGTGCCTGGAATCGGTTTTCCTACGAGCAGTACTTC.

The chain combines TRBV5-1 with TRBJ2-3, with 7 bases matching TRBD1. Trimming removed 4 bases from V and 2 bases from J; junction bases left unmatched: 7. The CDR3 spans 15 residues. Germline V lookup: CDR1 SGHRS, CDR2 YFSETQ. Here the CDR3 reads CASSTAGTDTDTQYF. CDR3 bases: TGCGCCAGCAGCACGGCCGGGACAGACACAGATACGCAGTATTTT.